A single sample gave rise to the 14 T cell receptor beta chains below, sequenced in a study of monozygotic twins with inflammatory bowel disease. Each CDR3 protein gets one entry in TCRdb, which reprocessed the 5' RACE reads and gives no DNA. The table lists approximately 150,000 distinct CDR3 sequences. The sequenced material came from blood. The receptor set was obtained from a human donor with ulcerative colitis or Crohn's disease, or a healthy co-twin of an affected twin (not recorded which).

CDR3 protein: CASRPSGGANEQFF. The J gene is TRBJ2-1, the V gene TRBV6-6; TCRdb indicates TRBD2, and absent DNA this call remains unverified. The germline CDR1 and CDR2 sequences are MNHNY and SVGAGI (reference sequence). The CDR3 spans 14 residues.

V is TRBV10-2 and J is TRBJ1-6; TCRdb returns TRBD1, unconfirmable since there is no DNA. Germline V lookup: CDR1 WSHSY, CDR2 SAAADI. CDR3 length: 15 residues. The CDR3 protein is CASLQGSSYNSPLHF.

The rearrangement links TRBV18 to TRBJ2-1; the TCRdb D gene call, TRBD2, has no DNA to confirm it. Germline V gene lookup returns CDR1 KGHSH and CDR2 LQKENI. CDR3 size: 14 residues. CDR3 amino acids: CASFAGGLLNEQFF. Combining the CDR3 with reference TRBV18 and TRBJ2-1 gives the whole variable domain NAGVMQNPRHLVRRRGQEARLRCSPMKGHSHVYWYRQLPEEGLKFMVYLQKENIIDESGMPKERFSAEFPKEGPSILRIQQVVRGDSAAYFCASFAGGLLNEQFFGPGTRLTVL.

The V and J genes are TRBV5-6 and TRBJ2-1. CDR1 and CDR2 (germline): SGHDT, YYEEEE. The CDR3 loop spans 15 amino acids. The CDR3 sequence: CASSFTGSPYNEQFF.

V is TRBV20-1 and J is TRBJ2-1; TCRdb outputs TRBD2, but without DNA this stays unchecked. The CDR3 consists of 17 residues. The germline CDR1 and CDR2 sequences are DFQATT and SNEGSKA (reference sequence). The CDR3 protein is CSARDKAGGGLYNEQFF.

The rearrangement joins TRBV5-6 to TRBJ2-1; absent DNA, TCRdb's TRBD2 call cannot be checked. There are 14 residues in the CDR3. CDR1 is SGHDT and CDR2 is YYEEEE in the germline V gene. The CDR3 region is CASSFLAGSNEQFF.

This chain joins TRBV5-5 and TRBJ2-2; the D call from TCRdb, TRBD1, cannot be confirmed without DNA. The CDR3 runs 15 residues. Germline CDR1 and CDR2: SGHKS and YYEKEE (reference sequence). CDR3 sequence reads: CASSVRQGNTGELFF.

This sequence joins TRBV27 and TRBJ1-4. The CDR3 totals 15 residues. Per the germline V gene, CDR1 is MNHEY and CDR2 is SMNVEV (reference sequence). The CDR3 sequence: CASSPRRGYNEKLFF.

V gene TRBV5-4 combines with J gene TRBJ1-1; checking the TCRdb D call of TRBD1 is not possible without DNA. CDR3 length equals 14 residues. Germline CDR1 SGHNT, CDR2 YYREEE (reference sequence). The CDR3 sequence is CASRLDRVRTEAFF.

The rearrangement links TRBV7-2 to TRBJ2-7. Germline V lookup: CDR1 SGHTA, CDR2 FQGNSA. This CDR3 contains 14 residues. CDR3 residues: CASRRTQDGYEQYF.

This sequence joins TRBV11-2 and TRBJ1-5; TCRdb calls TRBD1, which cannot be checked without DNA. Germline CDR1 and CDR2: SGHAT and FQNNGV. CDR3 size: 13 residues. The CDR3 is CASSLDRPQPQHF.

The V call is TRBV20-1, the J call TRBJ2-4; TCRdb returns TRBD2, unconfirmable since there is no DNA. The CDR3 extends over 15 amino acids. Germline assignment: CDR1 DFQATT and CDR2 SNEGSKA (reference sequence). CDR3 in amino acids: CSARSVGGPINIQYF.

This chain joins TRBV5-1 and TRBJ2-5; the D call of TRBD2 rests on TCRdb alone, since no DNA is present to check it. Per germline, CDR1 SGHRS and CDR2 YFSETQ. The CDR3 contains 14 residues. CDR3: CASAKTGLGETQYF.

The V gene is TRBV27, the J gene TRBJ2-3; TCRdb's D gene call, TRBD2, goes unchecked for lack of DNA. The CDR3 covers 19 residues. The germline gives CDR1 MNHEY, CDR2 SMNVEV (reference sequence). CDR3 sequence: CASSLTHRTSGTNTDTQYF.